This T cell receptor beta chain came from a study of CD8+CD57+ T cells in acquired aplastic anemia. Study at large: The study obtained an average of roughly 2.9 ug of DNA from sorted CD4+ and CD8+ cells. Study-level points and caveats: Both patients and controls carried the same twenty-nine CD8+ CDR3 sequences. Simpson's diversity of CD8+ cells was not significantly different in patients compared with controls.

An expansion of CD8+CD57+ cells by flow cytometry had been shown in patients chosen for sequencing. Every patient had severe acquired aplastic anemia. This clonotype was recorded a few times. Its cognate antigen is unknown. Genomic DNA, serving as template, underwent TCR beta VDJ and CDR3 profiling. MiXCR, applied by TCRdb to the reads, yields one record per CDR3 protein. The repertoire holds hundreds of thousands of distinct CDR3 sequences, with around a third as singletons. The CDR3 contains 15 residues. The V end was cut by 0 bases, the J end by 5 bases, with 11 bases between. In germline, CDR1 is SGHAT, CDR2 FQNNGV.

The sequence was obtained from a human donor with aplastic anemia. Input material: sorted CD4+, CD8+, or CD8+CD57+ T cells (not recorded which) from PBMCs. The V and J genes are TRBV11-2 and TRBJ2-1, with D unresolved. For the CDR3, the DNA is TGTGCCAGCAGCTTAGACGCGAATTCAAACAATGAGCAGTTCTTC. This translates into CASSLDANSNNEQFF.